Only a few counts were recorded for the clone carrying this T cell receptor beta chain. One entry per CDR3 protein, called by TCRdb with MiXCR from the reads. The sample shows approximately 190,000 distinct CDR3 sequences, nearly 9.5% of them seen only once. The data belong to a study of T cell repertoires in cytomegalovirus infection. This CDR3 is built from 19 residues. V shed 2 bases and J 0 bases; nucleotides not matched to a gene: 8. In germline, CDR1 is SGHTA, CDR2 FQGNSA. The V gene is TRBV7-2, the J gene TRBJ2-3; 13 positions match TRBD2. The TCR originated in a human donor in good health (CMV status not recorded). Some clones in this sample may be carry-over from other donors' samples. Sequencing was done on a sample of PBMCs. The CDR3 DNA sequence: TGTGCCAGCAGCTTATCTAGGGGGACTAGCGGGGCAAGCACAGATACGCAGTATTTT. Its protein product is CASSLSRGTSGASTDTQYF.